Listed below are T cell receptor beta chains from one sample, sequenced in a study of post-analysis software for immune sequencing data. TCRdb fed the PCR reads into MiXCR, producing one record per CDR3 protein. Of approximately 260,000 distinct CDR3 sequences in the sample, 35% to 40% are singletons; the top ten hold less than 6%. The sample comprised blood. Receptor source: a girl aged 10-17 years with multiple sclerosis. CDR3s include the opening cysteine and the closing phenylalanine or tryptophan. A D gene is named only where the DNA matches it firmly. Size values are once, few and many counts, or a class for expanded clones, and some rows have none.

J: TRBJ2-1
D: TRBD2
size: .
V: TRBV7-3
DNA: TGTGCCAGCAGCTTAAAACTAGCGGGAGTCGGTGAGCAGTTCTTC
CDR3: CASSLKLAGVGEQFF

J: TRBJ1-4
D: TRBD1
size: .
V: TRBV2
DNA: TGTGCCAGCGGGGGGGAGGGGGCACTTGAAAAACTGTTTTTT
CDR3: CASGGEGALEKLFF

J: TRBJ1-5
D: .
size: few
V: TRBV7-8
DNA: TGTGCCAGCAGCTTCCACCAGGGTAGCAATCAGCCCCAGCATTTT
CDR3: CASSFHQGSNQPQHF

J: TRBJ1-2
D: TRBD1
size: .
V: TRBV13
DNA: TGTGCCAGCAGCTTAAGGACAGGGTCCGGGGGCTATGGCTACACCTTC
CDR3: CASSLRTGSGGYGYTF

J: TRBJ2-5
D: TRBD1
size: many
V: TRBV5-1
DNA: TGCGCCAGCAGCGCGGGACAGGTTGGGGAGACCCAGTACTTC
CDR3: CASSAGQVGETQYF

J: TRBJ1-1
D: .
size: .
V: TRBV2
DNA: TGTGCCAGCGGACTGACTGAAGCTTTCTTT
CDR3: CASGLTEAFF

J: TRBJ2-1
D: .
size: .
V: TRBV5-6
DNA: TGTGCCAGCAGCCCTGTGCCGGGTAACTCCTACAATGAGCAGTTCTTC
CDR3: CASSPVPGNSYNEQFF

J: TRBJ2-3
D: .
size: few
V: TRBV29-1
DNA: TGCAGCGTTGAGGCGTCGTCGCGGGACCGATTCGCAGATACGCAGTATTTT
CDR3: CSVEASSRDRFADTQYF

J: TRBJ2-1
D: .
size: many
V: TRBV7-2
DNA: TGTGCCAGCAGCTTAGTCCCAGTGGCGAACGAGGAGCAGTTCTTC
CDR3: CASSLVPVANEEQFF

J: TRBJ2-3
D: .
size: many
V: TRBV12-3/TRBV12-4
DNA: TGTGCCAGCAGTTTTCAGGGCACAGATACGCAGTATTTT
CDR3: CASSFQGTDTQYF

J: TRBJ2-1
D: .
size: .
V: TRBV5-4
DNA: TGTGCCAGCAGCGCTGGGCGACATGAGCAGTTCTTC
CDR3: CASSAGRHEQFF

J: TRBJ1-6
D: .
size: few
V: TRBV27
DNA: TGTGCCAGCAGATTTCCCTGGTCGGTGAATTCACCCCCCCACTTT
CDR3: CASRFPWSVNSPPHF

J: TRBJ1-5
D: .
size: many
V: TRBV7-8
DNA: TGTGCCAGCAGCTCCCGGGGAGAGCCCCAGCATTTT
CDR3: CASSSRGEPQHF

J: TRBJ1-5
D: .
size: .
V: TRBV20-1
DNA: TGCAGTGCCGTGGACAGTTATCAGCCCCAGCATTTT
CDR3: CSAVDSYQPQHF

J: TRBJ2-5
D: .
size: .
V: TRBV5-1
DNA: TGCGCCAGCAGCTTGGTGGCAGGGGTTCTAGGGGAGCAGTACTTC
CDR3: CASSLVAGVLGEQYF

J: TRBJ2-1
D: TRBD2
size: many
V: TRBV12-3/TRBV12-4
DNA: TGTGCCAGCAGTTCCGGGACTAGCAATGAGCAGTTCTTC
CDR3: CASSSGTSNEQFF

J: TRBJ2-6
D: .
size: .
V: TRBV20-1
DNA: TGCAGTGCTATAGAGATCGGGAACTCCGGGGCCAACGTCCTGACTTTC
CDR3: CSAIEIGNSGANVLTF

J: TRBJ2-7
D: TRBD2
size: many
V: TRBV6-1
DNA: TGTGCCAGCAGTGCGTCGGGACTAGCGGGACGGCAGTACTTC
CDR3: CASSASGLAGRQYF

J: TRBJ2-2
D: .
size: few
V: TRBV20-1
DNA: TGCAGTGCTAGCCTAGGGGCCGGGGAGCTGTTTTTT
CDR3: CSASLGAGELFF

J: TRBJ2-1
D: .
size: few
V: TRBV7-9
DNA: TGTGCCAGCAGCTTAGCTCTCAGCGGAAACAATGAGCAGTTCTTC
CDR3: CASSLALSGNNEQFF

J: TRBJ1-1
D: .
size: few
V: TRBV5-8
DNA: TGTGCCAGCAGCCACCCACAGGACACTGAAGCTTTCTTT
CDR3: CASSHPQDTEAFF

J: TRBJ2-1
D: .
size: many
V: TRBV7-6
DNA: TGTGCCAGCAGTTCAAAGGGGGTACAGAGCTCCTACAATGAGCAGTTCTTC
CDR3: CASSSKGVQSSYNEQFF

J: TRBJ2-1
D: .
size: many
V: TRBV18
DNA: TGTGCCAGCTCACCCGGTCTCCTCTACAATGAGCAGTTCTTC
CDR3: CASSPGLLYNEQFF

J: TRBJ2-5
D: .
size: .
V: TRBV5-6
DNA: TGTGCCAGCAGCTTGGCGGCTACTAAAGAGACCCAGTACTTC
CDR3: CASSLAATKETQYF

J: TRBJ1-1
D: .
size: .
V: TRBV3-1
DNA: TGTGCCAGCAGCCAAGGCTCGGTTGGGCGCCAAGCTTTCTTT
CDR3: CASSQGSVGRQAFF

J: TRBJ1-5
D: .
size: once
V: TRBV7-6
DNA: TGTGCCAGCGGCTTGAGCGGAGGACAAAGCTTTGGTAATCAGCCCCAGCATTTT
CDR3: CASGLSGGQSFGNQPQHF

J: TRBJ1-1
D: .
size: many
V: TRBV20-1
DNA: TGCAGTGGGTTTCGTAACACTGAAGCTTTCTTT
CDR3: CSGFRNTEAFF

J: TRBJ2-1
D: TRBD1
size: .
V: TRBV25-1
DNA: TGTGCCAGCAGATTTGTAGGGGGCTCTTACAATGAGCAGTTCTTC
CDR3: CASRFVGGSYNEQFF

J: TRBJ2-6
D: .
size: many
V: TRBV20-1
DNA: TGCAGTGCTAGAAGAGTGGGCTCTGGGGCCAACGTCCTGACTTTC
CDR3: CSARRVGSGANVLTF

J: TRBJ2-5
D: .
size: many
V: TRBV7-8
DNA: TGTGCCAGCAGCTGGATTGGGGGGCCCTTGGCGGAGACCCAGTACTTC
CDR3: CASSWIGGPLAETQYF

J: TRBJ2-1
D: TRBD2
size: few
V: TRBV5-1
DNA: TGCGCCTCGTCGGGAAGCGGGGGTTACAATGAGCAGTTCTTC
CDR3: CASSGSGGYNEQFF

J: TRBJ2-5
D: .
size: many
V: TRBV12-3/TRBV12-4
DNA: TGTGCCAGCACCGCGACGGACAGAACAGAGACCCAGTACTTC
CDR3: CASTATDRTETQYF

J: TRBJ1-5
D: TRBD1
size: many
V: TRBV12-3/TRBV12-4
DNA: TGTGCCAGCAAACAGGGGGGGGGCTCGTTCAATCAGCCCCAGCATTTT
CDR3: CASKQGGGSFNQPQHF

J: TRBJ2-5
D: TRBD1
size: many
V: TRBV28
DNA: TGTGCCAGCAGTGTCACAGGGGTGGAGACCCAGTACTTC
CDR3: CASSVTGVETQYF

J: TRBJ2-3
D: .
size: many
V: TRBV29-1
DNA: TGCAGCGTTGCCTACACAGATACGCAGTATTTT
CDR3: CSVAYTDTQYF

J: TRBJ1-2
D: .
size: many
V: TRBV9
DNA: TGTGCCAGCAGCGCGGGACAAGACTATGGCTACACCTTC
CDR3: CASSAGQDYGYTF

J: TRBJ1-5
D: .
size: .
V: TRBV28
DNA: TGTGCCAGCAGTTCCCCCTCGGGTGGTCAGCCCCAGCATTTT
CDR3: CASSSPSGGQPQHF

J: TRBJ2-6
D: .
size: few
V: TRBV29-1
DNA: TGCAGCGCAGGGATGCTTGGGGCCAACGTCCTGACTTTC
CDR3: CSAGMLGANVLTF

J: TRBJ2-1
D: TRBD2
size: many
V: TRBV3-1
DNA: TGTGCCAGCAGCCAAGAACCCGGGAGGGGCTCCGGGGAGTTCTTC
CDR3: CASSQEPGRGSGEFF

J: TRBJ2-5
D: .
size: .
V: TRBV18
DNA: TGTGCCAGCTCACCACCGGAGGATCCGGCCTCGGAACCACAAGAGACCCAGTACTTC
CDR3: CASSPPEDPASEPQETQYF

J: TRBJ2-3
D: TRBD2
size: many
V: TRBV7-6
DNA: TGTGCCAGCAGCTCCTTCGGGACTAGCTTAATTAGGACAGATACGCAGTATTTT
CDR3: CASSSFGTSLIRTDTQYF

J: TRBJ2-1
D: TRBD2
size: many
V: TRBV7-9
DNA: TGTGCCAGCAGCAGACCGGAGGGACTAGCGGGAGAAGGTTCTCGCAATGAGCAGTTCTTC
CDR3: CASSRPEGLAGEGSRNEQFF

J: TRBJ2-1
D: TRBD2
size: .
V: TRBV20-1
DNA: TGCAGTGCTCCGAACAAGTGGACTAGCGGGAGCAATGAGCAGTTCTTC
CDR3: CSAPNKWTSGSNEQFF

J: TRBJ2-3
D: .
size: .
V: TRBV13
DNA: TGTGCCAGTCACCTTAGGAGGGGTGGCACAGATACGCAGTATTTT
CDR3: CASHLRRGGTDTQYF

J: TRBJ1-2
D: TRBD1
size: .
V: TRBV7-9
DNA: TGTGCCAGCAGCTTTGCCTTCCCGGGACAGGGGAACTATGGCTACACCTTC
CDR3: CASSFAFPGQGNYGYTF

J: TRBJ1-2
D: .
size: .
V: TRBV10-2
DNA: TGCGCCAGCAGTGAGTCGGCGGAAGGCTATGGCTACACCTTC
CDR3: CASSESAEGYGYTF

J: TRBJ1-3
D: .
size: .
V: TRBV4-1
DNA: TGCGCCCGCAGCCAAGATCCCAAGGGCAGCATTGGAAACACCATATATTTT
CDR3: CARSQDPKGSIGNTIYF

J: TRBJ1-1
D: .
size: few
V: TRBV7-9
DNA: TGTGCCAGCAGCTTTGAGGGTCCAAACGCTGAAGCTTTCTTT
CDR3: CASSFEGPNAEAFF

J: TRBJ2-5
D: .
size: many
V: TRBV3-1
DNA: TGTGCCAGCAGCCAAGGCACAGGGCCAGAGACCCAGTACTTC
CDR3: CASSQGTGPETQYF

J: TRBJ1-4
D: TRBD1
size: few
V: TRBV15
DNA: TGTGCCACCAGAGTCGGGGGGACAGCTAATGAAAAACGGTTTTTT
CDR3: CATRVGGTANEKRFF

J: TRBJ1-1
D: TRBD1
size: few
V: TRBV7-2
DNA: TGTGCCAGCAGCTTGGCCCCGGGACAGTTGAACACTGAAGCTTTCTTT
CDR3: CASSLAPGQLNTEAFF

J: TRBJ1-2
D: .
size: .
V: TRBV7-2
DNA: TGTGCCAGCAGCTTAAACAGGGAGGGCGGCTACACCTTC
CDR3: CASSLNREGGYTF

J: TRBJ1-2
D: TRBD1
size: many
V: TRBV12-3/TRBV12-4
DNA: TGTGCCAGCAGTCTCGTGCAGGGGGCAGGTGGCTACACCTTC
CDR3: CASSLVQGAGGYTF

J: TRBJ2-7
D: .
size: .
V: TRBV10-3
DNA: TGTGCCATCAGTGAGACTTCAAGGACACCGAGCACCTACGAGCAGTACTTC
CDR3: CAISETSRTPSTYEQYF

J: TRBJ1-1
D: .
size: .
V: TRBV5-1
DNA: TGCGCCAGCAGTCCATGGGGTGCGGGGGCAGGTGGCACTGAAGCTTTCTTT
CDR3: CASSPWGAGAGGTEAFF

J: TRBJ2-1
D: TRBD2
size: .
V: TRBV2
DNA: TGTGCCAGCAGTGAAGTCAGGCTAGCGGTCTACAATGAGCAGTTCTTC
CDR3: CASSEVRLAVYNEQFF

J: TRBJ1-2
D: .
size: many
V: TRBV5-1
DNA: TGCGCCAGCAGCTTGGGTACGAGTGATAGCTACACCTTC
CDR3: CASSLGTSDSYTF

J: TRBJ2-1
D: TRBD2
size: many
V: TRBV2
DNA: TGTGCCAGCAGTACGGGACTAGCGGACCTTGAGCAGTTCTTC
CDR3: CASSTGLADLEQFF

J: TRBJ2-1
D: .
size: many
V: TRBV5-1
DNA: TGCGCCAGCAGCTTGGTGGGGGGACCCTACAATGAGCAGTTCTTC
CDR3: CASSLVGGPYNEQFF